A single sample gave rise to the 25 T cell receptor beta chains below, sequenced in a study of shared clonotypes between healthy human individuals. TCRdb keeps only in-frame clones here, not all; method: immunoSEQ multiplex PCR. This sample carries 2,100,000 or so clones, 90% to 97% of them seen once, and the ten largest clones take 0.1% to 0.15%. The source material was naive CD4+ T cells sorted from blood. Noted subset: CD45RA+ positively selected. All receptors derive from a man aged 18 to 29 in good health.

This CDR3 reads CSAHHPGQDYGYTF. The CDR3 coding sequence is TGCAGCGCCCACCACCCGGGACAGGACTATGGCTACACCTTC. This chain uses TRBV29-1 with TRBJ1-2; 8 bases line up with TRBD1. The V and J ends lost 7 bases and 3 bases, in that order; junction bases with no gene match: 10. CDR1 and CDR2 (germline): SQVTM, ANQGSEA. The CDR3 spans 14 residues.

The chain uses TRBV20-1 and TRBJ2-7; 7 bases map to TRBD2. This CDR3 is 11 amino acids long. The trim removed 7 bases at V and 7 bases at J, leaving 7 bases unmatched. Per germline, CDR1 DFQATT and CDR2 SNEGSKA (reference sequence). The CDR3 is CSVRREIEQYF. The CDR3 bases are TGCAGTGTCAGGCGGGAGATAGAGCAGTACTTC.

This chain connects TRBV10-2 to TRBJ1-5; 7 nucleotides align to TRBD1. After removal of 2 bases from V and 3 bases from J, the junction contained 4 bases not matched to a gene. The CDR3 length is 15 residues. CDR1 is WSHSY and CDR2 is SAAADI in the germline V gene. The CDR3 coding sequence is TGCGCCAGCAGTGAGGGGGACAGATCCAATCAGCCCCAGCATTTT. It yields the protein CASSEGDRSNQPQHF.

As for this clone: This specimen includes other DNA sequences encoding the same CDR3. The chain joins TRBV4-3 to TRBJ2-3; 9 bases agree with TRBD1. Germline-derived CDR1 and CDR2 are LGHNA and YSLEER. The CDR3 has 14 residues. J gave up 4 bases and V 4 bases, and 3 bases lay outside the gene matches. The CDR3 nucleotides read TGCGCCAGCAGCCCGGGACAGGGAGCAGATACGCAGTATTTT. Its protein is CASSPGQGADTQYF.

This clone appeared a single time. J is TRBJ2-2 and V is TRBV7-9; 10 nucleotides line up with TRBD1. V gave up 6 bases and J gave up 3 bases; unmatched junction bases: 7. Germline V gene data show CDR1 as SEHNR and CDR2 as FQNEAQ (reference sequence). There are 16 residues in the CDR3. The CDR3 nucleotides are TGTGCCAGCAGTTTTGCGGGACAGGGGCACACCGGGGAGCTGTTTTTT. Protein product: CASSFAGQGHTGELFF.

This clone was observed once. Other DNA sequences of this sample code for an identical CDR3. J is TRBJ2-7 and V is TRBV19; TRBD1 might be the D (6 bases). CDR1 LNHDA and CDR2 SQIVND come from the germline V gene (reference sequence). The CDR3 contains 13 residues. With 7 bases removed from V and 2 bases from J, the gap between germline ends came to 12 bases. DNA of the CDR3: TGTGCCAGTAAGGGGGATGGGGCCTACGAGCAGTACTTC. Translating it yields CASKGDGAYEQYF.

This chain uses TRBV7-8 with TRBJ2-7; maybe TRBD2 (6 bases). From germline, CDR1 is SGHVS and CDR2 FQNEAQ. The V and J ends lost 5 bases and 9 bases respectively, with 26 bases between them. The length of the CDR3 is 16 residues. The CDR3 region is CASSPGRDSGSSAQYF. The DNA of the CDR3 is TGTGCCAGCAGCCCTGGCCGGGACTCGGGGTCTTCTGCGCAGTACTTC.

The chain combines TRBV10-3 with TRBJ2-1; 7 nucleotides match TRBD1. The CDR3 runs 14 residues. CDR1 is ENHRY and CDR2 is SYGVKD in the germline V gene. J was trimmed by 3 bases and V by 6 bases; bases with no gene match: 5. CDR3 in DNA: TGTGCCATCAGGGCCAGGGGGTACTACAATGAGCAGTTCTTC. Translation gives CAIRARGYYNEQFF.

Written as DNA, the CDR3 is TGTGCCAGCAGCCGTAATGAAGGGGGTCTCTACGAGCAGTACTTC. Translation gives CASSRNEGGLYEQYF. This sequence joins TRBV5-6 and TRBJ2-7; D perhaps matches TRBD1 (6 bases). Trimming removed 4 bases at V and 3 bases at J, with 17 bases between. This CDR3 has 15 amino acids. Germline CDR1 reads SGHDT; CDR2 reads YYEEEE.

The gene calls are TRBV19 and TRBJ1-5, with TRBD1 as a possible D gene (5 bases). Germline loops: CDR1 LNHDA, CDR2 SQIVND (reference sequence). The CDR3 runs 14 residues. V shed 6 bases and J shed 6 bases, with 15 bases lying between them. CDR3 coding DNA: TGTGCCAGTAGCGACCGGGGCTTTTCTCAGCCCCAGCATTTT. It specifies CASSDRGFSQPQHF.

The chain combines TRBV5-1 with TRBJ2-7; D is unclear. Germline V gene lookup returns CDR1 SGHRS and CDR2 YFSETQ. The CDR3 loop spans 16 amino acids. Trimming took off 0 bases at V and 5 bases at J, with 18 bases between the two ends. CDR3 sequence reads: CASSLEVGSVVDEQYF. CDR3 sequence (DNA): TGCGCCAGCAGCTTGGAAGTTGGCTCGGTTGTTGACGAGCAGTACTTC.

V usage is TRBV25-1 and J usage is TRBJ2-7, with unresolved D. The length of the CDR3 is 12 residues. V was cut by 2 bases and J by 7 bases, with 9 bases left in between. Germline V lookup: CDR1 MGHDK, CDR2 SYGVNS. CDR3 coding DNA: TGTGCCAGCAGTGAACCCCCTGGTGAGCAGTACTTC. It yields the protein CASSEPPGEQYF.

The rearrangement joins TRBV7-9 to TRBJ2-7; unclear D gene. CDR3 size: 15 residues. V lost 5 bases, J lost 3 bases, and 17 bases lay in between. CDR1 is SEHNR and CDR2 is FQNEAQ in the germline V gene (reference sequence). The CDR3, as DNA: TGTGCCAGCAGCCCTAGACCGGCTTTCAGCTACGAGCAGTACTTC. Translation gives CASSPRPAFSYEQYF. The full variable domain, in which reference TRBV7-9 and TRBJ2-7 provide the parts outside the CDR3, is DTGVSQNPRHKITKRGQNVTFRCDPISEHNRLYWYRQTLGQGPEFLTYFQNEAQLEKSRLLSDRFSAERPKGSFSTLEIQRTEQGDSAMYLCASSPRPAFSYEQYFGPGTRLTVT.

This chain uses TRBV5-6 with TRBJ2-2; 8 bases are shared with TRBD1. Germline V gene lookup returns CDR1 SGHDT and CDR2 YYEEEE. The CDR3 length is 16 residues. V shed 2 bases and J 4 bases; nucleotides not matched to a gene: 7. The CDR3 loop reads CASSFRTGSGTGELFF. For the CDR3, the DNA is TGTGCCAGCAGCTTTAGGACAGGGTCGGGCACCGGGGAGCTGTTTTTT. The full variable domain, with the rest looked up from reference TRBV5-6 and TRBJ2-2, is DAGVTQSPTHLIKTRGQQVTLRCSPKSGHDTVSWYQQALGQGPQFIFQYYEEEERQRGNFPDRFSGHQFPNYSSELNVNALLLGDSALYLCASSFRTGSGTGELFFGEGSRLTVL.

This clone appeared a single time. The rearrangement joins TRBV18 to TRBJ2-7, with D maybe TRBD2 (5 bases). The germline gives CDR1 KGHSH, CDR2 LQKENI. The CDR3 has 17 residues. V gave up 2 bases and J gave up 0 bases, with 17 bases separating them. CDR3 in amino acids: CASSPMGRHQFSYEQYF. Written as DNA, the CDR3 is TGTGCCAGCTCACCAATGGGGAGACATCAATTCTCCTACGAGCAGTACTTC.

This chain joins TRBV10-1 and TRBJ2-7; TRBD1 agrees at 10 bases. V lost 5 bases and J lost 7; bases outside the gene matches: 8. The CDR3 is 14 amino acids. From germline, CDR1 is WNHNN and CDR2 SYGVQD (reference sequence). Written as DNA, the CDR3 is TGCGCCAGCAGTCCGGGACAGGGGTTGGGTGAGCAGTACTTC. It translates to CASSPGQGLGEQYF.

This clone was recorded only once. The rearrangement joins TRBV30 to TRBJ2-5, with a tentative D call TRBD1 (6 bases). The V end was cut by 0 bases, the J end by 14 bases, with 22 bases between. The germline V gene encodes CDR1 GTSNPN and CDR2 SVGIG (reference sequence). This CDR3 region has 14 residues. CDR3 protein: CAWSVQGGSSVGYF. The CDR3 nucleotides read TGTGCCTGGAGTGTACAGGGTGGCTCCAGCGTTGGTTACTTC.

The table lists this clone with a count of one. The CDR3 spells CASSLLLTGLSPLHF. The CDR3 DNA reads as TGTGCCAGCAGTCTACTCTTGACAGGGCTTTCACCCCTCCACTTT. The V and J genes are TRBV28 and TRBJ1-6; TRBD1 matches at 7 bases. J was trimmed by 9 bases and V by 5 bases; bases with no gene match: 10. Germline V gene sequence: CDR1 MDHEN, CDR2 SYDVKM. The CDR3 length is 15 residues.

The chain recombines TRBV28 with TRBJ1-1, with D hard to call. Looked up from germline, CDR1 is MDHEN and CDR2 is SYDVKM. V lost 2 bases and J 1 base, leaving 14 bases between the germline ends. The CDR3 loop spans 16 amino acids. As DNA, the CDR3 is TGTGCCAGCAGTTTAAGGTCTGGTCTCGGGAACACTGAAGCTTTCTTT. This codes for CASSLRSGLGNTEAFF.

V is TRBV5-1 and J is TRBJ2-5, with TRBD2 matching 10 bases. Germline V gene lookup returns CDR1 SGHRS and CDR2 YFSETQ. J was trimmed by 7 bases and V by 4 bases; bases with no gene match: 10. This CDR3 is built from 15 residues. The CDR3 sequence is CASSGTTSGPTTQYF. CDR3 DNA sequence: TGCGCCAGCAGCGGGACGACTAGCGGGCCAACGACCCAGTACTTC.

The chain is built from TRBV14 and TRBJ2-1; D is undetermined. With 1 base removed from V and 6 bases from J, the gap between germline ends came to 16 bases. This CDR3 region has 16 residues. Germline V gene sequence: CDR1 SGHDN, CDR2 FVKESK. CDR3 bases: TGTGCCAGCAGCCAAGTCCCCATAAGCAGATTCAATGAGCAGTTCTTC. Translated, it gives CASSQVPISRFNEQFF.

V gene TRBV7-2 combines with J gene TRBJ2-3; possibly TRBD1 or TRBD2 for D (6 bases each). CDR3 length equals 15 residues. Trimming removed 6 bases from V and 0 bases from J, with 13 bases in between. Germline V gene data show CDR1 as SGHTA and CDR2 as FQGNSA. This CDR3 is CASSATGASTDTQYF. The CDR3, as DNA: TGTGCCAGCAGTGCGACGGGGGCTAGCACAGATACGCAGTATTTT.

In regard to this clone: Other DNA sequences in the sample encode the same CDR3. This chain uses TRBV6-1 with TRBJ1-5, with D possibly being TRBD1 (6 bases). Germline-derived CDR1 and CDR2 are MNHNS and SASEGT. V lost 3 bases and J lost 5, with 11 bases in between. The CDR3 contains 14 residues. CDR3 sequence reads: CASSEGQGYQPQHF. For the CDR3, the DNA is TGTGCCAGCAGTGAGGGGCAGGGGTATCAGCCCCAGCATTTT.

The gene calls are TRBV11-2 and TRBJ1-1; 7 bases agree with TRBD1. Unmatched junction bases numbered 9, after V lost 4 bases and J lost 4 bases. The germline V gene encodes CDR1 SGHAT and CDR2 FQNNGV. The CDR3 has 15 residues. This CDR3 reads CASSSPRGRVTEAFF. CDR3 nucleotide sequence: TGTGCCAGCAGCTCCCCCAGGGGGAGGGTCACTGAAGCTTTCTTT. The whole variable domain, remainder taken from reference TRBV11-2 and TRBJ1-1, is EAGVAQSPRYKIIEKRQSVAFWCNPISGHATLYWYQQILGQGPKLLIQFQNNGVVDDSQLPKDRFSAERLKGVDSTLKIQPAKLEDSAVYLCASSSPRGRVTEAFFGQGTRLTVV.

V usage is TRBV4-1 and J usage is TRBJ2-5, with TRBD2 matching over 7 bases. The V and J ends lost 4 bases and 1 base, in that order; junction bases with no gene match: 6. Looked up from germline, CDR1 is MGHRA and CDR2 is YSYEKL. This CDR3 contains 15 residues. CDR3 amino acids: CASSPLGEGQETQYF. For the CDR3, the DNA is TGCGCCAGCAGCCCTTTGGGGGAGGGCCAAGAGACCCAGTACTTC.